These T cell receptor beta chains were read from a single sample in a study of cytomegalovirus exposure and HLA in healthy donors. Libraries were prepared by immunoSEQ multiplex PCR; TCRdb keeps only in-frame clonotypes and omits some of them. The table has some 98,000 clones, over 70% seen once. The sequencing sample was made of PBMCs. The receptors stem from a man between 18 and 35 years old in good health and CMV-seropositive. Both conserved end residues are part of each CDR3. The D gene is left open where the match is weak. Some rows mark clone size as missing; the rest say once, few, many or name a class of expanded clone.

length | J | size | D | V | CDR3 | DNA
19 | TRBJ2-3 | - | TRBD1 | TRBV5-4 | CASSSDRGRIGARPDTQYF | TGTGCCAGCAGCTCGGACAGGGGGCGGATTGGGGCACGACCAGATACGCAGTATTTT
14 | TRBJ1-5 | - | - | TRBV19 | CASTGVSSNQPQHF | TGTGCCAGTACAGGGGTTTCCAGCAATCAGCCCCAGCATTTT
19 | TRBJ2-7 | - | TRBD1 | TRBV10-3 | CAIRNAGQGHLGSSYEQYF | TGTGCCATCAGGAATGCGGGACAGGGACACCTTGGGAGCTCCTACGAGCAGTACTTC
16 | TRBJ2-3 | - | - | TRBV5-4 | CASSSFPLQGTDTQYF | TGTGCCAGCAGCTCCTTTCCCCTTCAGGGCACAGATACGCAGTATTTT
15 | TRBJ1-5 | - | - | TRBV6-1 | CASSVQVHSNQPQHF | TGTGCCAGCAGTGTTCAGGTCCATAGCAATCAGCCCCAGCATTTT
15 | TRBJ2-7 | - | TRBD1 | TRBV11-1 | CASSSSGTGGGEQYF | TGTGCCAGCAGCTCATCCGGGACAGGGGGCGGCGAGCAGTACTTC
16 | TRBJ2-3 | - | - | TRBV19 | CASSIGTGRGTDTQYF | TGTGCCAGTAGTATAGGAACCGGCAGGGGTACAGATACGCAGTATTTT
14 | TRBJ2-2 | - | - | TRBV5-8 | CASSLIRQSGELFF | TGTGCCAGCAGCTTGATCAGACAATCCGGGGAGCTGTTTTTT
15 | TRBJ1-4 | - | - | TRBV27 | CASSTSDRTGEKLFF | TGTGCCAGCAGTACCTCGGACAGAACCGGTGAAAAACTGTTTTTT
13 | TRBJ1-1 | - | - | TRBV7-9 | CASRQQGNTEAFF | TGTGCCAGCAGGCAACAGGGGAACACTGAAGCTTTCTTT
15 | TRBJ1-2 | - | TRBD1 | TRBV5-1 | CASSLRTGGYYGYTF | TGCGCCAGCAGCCTTAGGACAGGGGGCTACTATGGCTACACCTTC
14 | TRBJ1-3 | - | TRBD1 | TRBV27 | CASSRQGSGNTIYF | TGTGCCAGCAGTCGACAGGGCTCTGGAAACACCATATATTTT
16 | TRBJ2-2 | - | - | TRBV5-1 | CASSLVTGTRTGELFF | TGCGCCAGCAGCTTGGTTACAGGGACCCGTACCGGGGAGCTGTTTTTT
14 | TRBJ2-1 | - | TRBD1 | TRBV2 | CASSAGTGSNEQFF | TGTGCCAGCAGTGCTGGGACAGGGTCCAATGAGCAGTTCTTC
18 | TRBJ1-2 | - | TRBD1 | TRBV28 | CASSPPWGQGWKGYGYTF | TGTGCCAGCAGTCCCCCCTGGGGACAGGGGTGGAAGGGCTATGGCTACACCTTC
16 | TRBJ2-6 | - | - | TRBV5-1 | CASTGLQGSGANVLTF | TGCGCCAGCACAGGGCTTCAGGGCTCTGGGGCCAACGTCCTGACTTTC
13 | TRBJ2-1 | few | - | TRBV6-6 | CASSYISGNEQFF | TGTGCCAGCAGTTACATATCGGGAAATGAGCAGTTCTTC
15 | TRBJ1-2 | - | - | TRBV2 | CASRRDTPSNYGYTF | TGTGCCAGTAGAAGGGACACCCCATCTAACTATGGCTACACCTTC
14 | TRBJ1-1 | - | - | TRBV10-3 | CAILGTGRNTEAFF | TGTGCCATCCTTGGCACAGGGAGGAACACTGAAGCTTTCTTT
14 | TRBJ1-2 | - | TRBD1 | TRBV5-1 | CASSTGQGAYGYTF | TGCGCCAGCAGCACCGGACAGGGGGCCTATGGCTACACCTTC
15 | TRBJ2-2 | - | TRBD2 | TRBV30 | CAWSRRGAGTGELFF | TGTGCCTGGAGTAGGCGGGGGGCGGGGACCGGGGAGCTGTTTTTT
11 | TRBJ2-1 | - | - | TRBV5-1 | CASSPNNEQFF | TGCGCCAGCAGCCCTAACAATGAGCAGTTCTTC
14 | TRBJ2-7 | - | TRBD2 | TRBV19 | CASRGTSGSYEQYF | TGTGCCAGTAGAGGGACTAGCGGATCCTACGAGCAGTACTTC
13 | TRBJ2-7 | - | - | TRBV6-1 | CASRSGLSYEQYF | TGTGCCAGCAGGTCAGGGCTCTCCTACGAGCAGTACTTC
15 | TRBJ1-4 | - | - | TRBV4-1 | CASSQVTNRGEKLFF | TGCGCCAGCAGCCAAGTAACAAATAGGGGGGAAAAACTGTTTTTT
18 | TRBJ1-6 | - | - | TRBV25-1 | CASPTPRYNHSYNSPLHF | TGTGCCAGCCCGACCCCCAGGTATAATCACTCCTATAATTCACCCCTCCACTTT
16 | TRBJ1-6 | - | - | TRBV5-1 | CASRFFGGQFNSPLHF | TGCGCCAGCAGATTTTTCGGGGGGCAATTTAATTCACCCCTCCACTTT
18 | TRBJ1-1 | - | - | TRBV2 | CASSDPSDTSLMNTEAFF | TGTGCCAGCAGTGATCCATCGGACACCTCACTCATGAACACTGAAGCTTTCTTT
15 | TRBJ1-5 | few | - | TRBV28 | CASNQGRRSDQPQHF | TGTGCCAGCAATCAGGGAAGAAGGTCAGATCAGCCCCAGCATTTT
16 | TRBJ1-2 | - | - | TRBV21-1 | CASSKSIRGGNYGYTF | TGTGCCAGCAGCAAATCGATTAGGGGGGGAAACTATGGCTACACCTTC
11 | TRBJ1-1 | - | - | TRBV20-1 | CSSDRNTEAFF | TGCAGCTCTGACAGAAACACTGAAGCTTTCTTT
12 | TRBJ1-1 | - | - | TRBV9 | CAGSVSGTEAFF | TGTGCCGGCAGCGTGTCAGGAACTGAAGCTTTCTTT
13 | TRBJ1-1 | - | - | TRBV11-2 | CASSLEQNTEAFF | TGTGCCAGCAGCCTTGAACAGAACACTGAAGCTTTCTTT
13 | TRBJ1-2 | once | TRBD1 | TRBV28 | CASRGTGGGGYTF | TGTGCCAGCAGGGGGACAGGGGGTGGAGGCTACACCTTC
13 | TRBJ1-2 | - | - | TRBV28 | CASSIQGYYGYTF | TGTGCCAGCAGCATACAGGGTTACTATGGCTACACCTTC
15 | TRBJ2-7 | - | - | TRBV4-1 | CASSPPQGRSYEQYF | TGCGCCAGCAGCCCCCCACAGGGAAGGTCCTACGAGCAGTACTTC
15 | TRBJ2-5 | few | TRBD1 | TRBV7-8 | CASSGSQGDEETQYF | TGTGCCAGCAGCGGATCACAGGGGGATGAGGAGACCCAGTACTTC
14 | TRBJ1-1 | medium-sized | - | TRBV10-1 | CASSEARPDTEAFF | TGCGCCAGCAGTGAAGCCCGGCCGGACACAGAAGCTTTCTTT
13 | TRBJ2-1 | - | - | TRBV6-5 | CASRQGTYNEQFF | TGTGCCAGCAGGCAGGGAACCTACAATGAGCAGTTCTTC
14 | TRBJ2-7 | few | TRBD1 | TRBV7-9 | CASSLGGTGAEQYF | TGTGCCAGCAGCTTAGGAGGGACAGGGGCCGAGCAGTACTTC
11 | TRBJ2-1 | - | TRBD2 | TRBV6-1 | CASSVAGAGFF | TGTGCCAGCAGCGTAGCGGGGGCAGGGTTCTTC